The entry below gives a single T cell receptor (beta chain) sequence along with its context. The antigen remains undetermined. A much bigger clone sits one base away, suggesting this may be a read error. The sample comes from a study of regulatory T cells in long-lasting Graves disease. Study results and caveats: Owing to a sample size that was small, accuracy may have been reduced.

The time point was: newly diagnosed GD, antithyroid drugs for less than 3 months. Isolated PBMC RNA provided the starting material for the TCR library. For TCR beta, libraries came from iRepertoire HTBI primers and Arm-PCR of CDR3 regions. TCRdb re-called the multiplex PCR reads through MiXCR, storing one row per CDR3 protein. The sample lists hundreds of thousands of distinct CDR3 sequences; 15% to 20% were seen once. Germline loops: CDR1 MDHEN, CDR2 SYDVKM. CDR3 length: 11 amino acids. The sample also formed part of further work on T cells in Graves' hyperthyroidism and ophthalmopathy.

The chain combines TRBV28 with TRBJ1-4; TRBD1 is a possible D gene (5 bases). The sequence was collected from a woman aged 25 to 39 with Graves disease. The sequencing here drew on peripheral blood mononuclear cells (PBMCs), taken at new diagnosis, from a patient treated with antithyroid drugs. The CDR3 protein is CASRLPPRTQF. CDR3 DNA: TGTGCCAGCAGGTTACCCCCTCGGACACAGTTT.